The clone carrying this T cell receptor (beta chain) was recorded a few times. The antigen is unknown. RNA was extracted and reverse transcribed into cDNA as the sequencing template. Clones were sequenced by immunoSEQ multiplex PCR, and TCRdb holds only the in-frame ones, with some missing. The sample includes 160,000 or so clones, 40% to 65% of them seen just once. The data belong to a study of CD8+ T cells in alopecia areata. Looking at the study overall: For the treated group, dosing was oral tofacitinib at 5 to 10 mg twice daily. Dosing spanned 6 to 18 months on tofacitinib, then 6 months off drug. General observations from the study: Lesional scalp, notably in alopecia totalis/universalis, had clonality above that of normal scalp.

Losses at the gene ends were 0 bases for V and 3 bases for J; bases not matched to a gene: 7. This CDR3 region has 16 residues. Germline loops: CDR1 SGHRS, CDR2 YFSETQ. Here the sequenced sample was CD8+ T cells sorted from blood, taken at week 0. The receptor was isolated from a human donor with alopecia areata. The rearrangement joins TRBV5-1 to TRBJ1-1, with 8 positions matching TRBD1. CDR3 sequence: CASSLDGTGSYTEAFF. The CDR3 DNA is TGCGCCAGCAGCTTGGATGGGACAGGATCATACACTGAAGCTTTCTTT.